These 8 T cell receptor beta chains came from one sample sequenced in a study of cytomegalovirus exposure and HLA in healthy donors. Primers included in the PCR were 60 Vbeta and 13 Jbeta primers. The assay was immunoSEQ multiplex PCR, and TCRdb's table has in-frame clones only and misses some. The profile shows roughly 130,000 clones, about three quarters of them singletons. The sequencing sample was made of PBMCs. These receptor sequences come from a human donor in good health.

V usage is TRBV7-9 and J usage is TRBJ1-2; D unclear. This CDR3 comprises 14 residues. Trimming removed 3 bases from V and 4 bases from J, with 12 bases in between. The germline V gene has CDR1 SEHNR and CDR2 FQNEAQ (reference sequence). The CDR3 bases are TGTGCCAGCAGCTTGGGGAGTGTCAGCTATGGCTACACCTTC. Its translation is CASSLGSVSYGYTF.

The DNA for the CDR3 is TGTGCCAGCAGCCGGACACTCTCCTACGAGCAGTACTTC. Its translation is CASSRTLSYEQYF. The chain joins TRBV6-5 to TRBJ2-7, with D possibly matching TRBD1 (5 bases). Trimming cost V 6 bases and J 0 bases, with 9 bases left between them. Looked up from germline, CDR1 is MNHEY and CDR2 is SVGAGI. The CDR3 is made up of 13 amino acids.

J is TRBJ1-5 and V is TRBV7-2, with 7 bases matching TRBD1. The CDR3 is made up of 17 amino acids. Germline-derived CDR1 and CDR2 are SGHTA and FQGNSA. The V and J ends lost 6 bases and 0 bases, in that order; junction bases with no gene match: 11. In DNA, the CDR3 is TGTGCCAGCAGGGACCAACAGGGGATCGATAGCAATCAGCCCCAGCATTTT. Its translation: CASRDQQGIDSNQPQHF.

This clone was found once. The V gene is TRBV6-1, the J gene TRBJ1-3; D remains unclear. Germline V gives CDR1 MNHNS, CDR2 SASEGT. Trimming removed 7 bases from V and 2 bases from J, with 9 bases in between. The length of the CDR3 is 13 residues. The CDR3 loop is CASTTWPGNTIYF. CDR3 in DNA: TGTGCCAGCACCACGTGGCCTGGAAACACCATATATTTT.

V is TRBV28 and J is TRBJ1-5; D gene uncertain. The germline gives CDR1 MDHEN, CDR2 SYDVKM. This CDR3 is built from 13 residues. V was trimmed by 8 bases and J by 3 bases, leaving 11 bases between them. The CDR3 DNA is TGTGCCAGCGTCAACGGACTCAATCAGCCCCAGCATTTT. It translates to CASVNGLNQPQHF. Full variable domain (remainder filled in from reference TRBV28 and TRBJ1-5): DVKVTQSSRYLVKRTGEKVFLECVQDMDHENMFWYRQDPGLGLRLIYFSYDVKMKEKGDIPEGYSVSREKKERFSLILESASTNQTSMYLCASVNGLNQPQHFGDGTRLSIL.

The gene calls are TRBV4-1 and TRBJ2-7, with TRBD2 matching 13 bases. Looked up from germline, CDR1 is MGHRA and CDR2 is YSYEKL. V shed 0 bases, J shed 3 bases, and the junction held 5 bases outside the gene matches. This CDR3 is built from 17 residues. DNA for the CDR3: TGCGCCAGCAGCCAAGAAAGGACTAGCGGGGGCCTCTACGAGCAGTACTTC. Protein product: CASSQERTSGGLYEQYF.

V is TRBV5-5 and J is TRBJ1-2; D uncertain. The germline V and J ends were trimmed by 4 bases and 6 bases, with 16 bases remaining between them. Germline V gene lookup returns CDR1 SGHKS and CDR2 YYEKEE (reference sequence). The CDR3 runs 14 residues. The CDR3 sequence is CASSTPLRGNGYTF. The CDR3 bases are TGTGCCAGCAGCACTCCTTTGCGGGGAAATGGCTACACCTTC.

This rearrangement joins TRBV18 to TRBJ1-1; possibly TRBD1 for D (5 bases). The germline gives CDR1 KGHSH, CDR2 LQKENI. The CDR3 contains 16 residues. Trimming stripped 2 bases from V and 0 bases from J, with 13 bases between. The CDR3: CASSPIYGHMNTEAFF. Here the CDR3 DNA reads TGTGCCAGCTCACCAATTTACGGACATATGAACACTGAAGCTTTCTTT. The whole variable domain, filled in from reference TRBV18 and TRBJ1-1, reads NAGVMQNPRHLVRRRGQEARLRCSPMKGHSHVYWYRQLPEEGLKFMVYLQKENIIDESGMPKERFSAEFPKEGPSILRIQQVVRGDSAAYFCASSPIYGHMNTEAFFGQGTRLTVV.